Sequencing of this TCR beta chain was carried out in a study of regulatory and conventional T cells in RAG deficiency. Study-level points and caveats: Compared with controls, unique Treg TCR beta sequences dropped roughly 100-fold in Omenn syndrome and CID/AS. Patient subsets had shorter CDR3s; Omenn Treg-Tconv overlap exceeded 75%. Shannon entropy was markedly lower and Simpson indices higher in RAG-deficient patients than control T-cell subsets.

On this clone: Antigen specificity is unknown.

CDR1 is MNHNS, CDR2 SASEGT, per germline. The CDR3 is 13 residues long. V was clipped by 3 bases and J by 2 bases, with 7 bases between them. Repertoires were generated with immunoSEQ multiplex PCR, while TCRdb's copy carries only in-frame clones and drops some. Here the sample spans approximately 35,000 clones, about 75% being singletons. Blood CD4+ CD25-low CD127-high conventional T cells supplied the genomic DNA template. This sample also appeared in a second study, on regulatory T cells. As that study records: Amplification used 52 TRBV primers and 13 TRBJ primers. Skewed V and J usage and few unique V-J pairs marked patient repertoires, most in Tregs.

The sequencing sample was made of CD4+ effector T cells sorted from blood. This sequence originates from a human donor in good health. The chain couples TRBV6-1 to TRBJ1-1; D ambiguous. The CDR3 nucleotides read TGTGCCAGCAGTGAGTTTTTCAACACTGAAGCTTTCTTT. It encodes CASSEFFNTEAFF.